Listed below are T cell receptor beta chains from one sample, sequenced in a study of OX40 agonist ivuxolimab in advanced cancers. Profiling relied on immunoSEQ multiplex PCR, and the TCRdb table lists in-frame clones only, not all of them. The sample has around 51,000 clones, just under 90% seen once. Sequenced material: CD4+ or CD8+ T cells sorted from blood, taken in a trial of the OX40 agonist ivuxolimab. All receptors derive from an adult with an advanced solid tumor such as melanoma, head and neck, liver or kidney cancer. Each CDR3 is given with its conserved first and last residue. The order of the fields is J gene, CDR3 length, D gene, clone size, V gene, CDR3 DNA, CDR3 protein. D genes are given only for firm matches. Size is omitted from some rows. Given values are once, few, many or a class for expanded clones.

j_call: TRBJ1-3
cdr3_length: 15
d_call: .
clone_size: .
v_call: TRBV27
cdr3_nt: TGTGCCAGCAGTCCGCGGGGGAGTTCTGGAAACACCATATATTTT
cdr3_aa: CASSPRGSSGNTIYF

j_call: TRBJ1-4
cdr3_length: 12
d_call: .
clone_size: .
v_call: TRBV29-1
cdr3_nt: TGCAGCGTTGAGGTTTGGGGGGAAAAACTGTTTTTT
cdr3_aa: CSVEVWGEKLFF

j_call: TRBJ1-6
cdr3_length: 14
d_call: TRBD1
clone_size: few
v_call: TRBV2
cdr3_nt: TGTGCCAGCAGTGACGGCAGGGGGCTTTCACCCCTCCACTTT
cdr3_aa: CASSDGRGLSPLHF

j_call: TRBJ2-3
cdr3_length: 15
d_call: .
clone_size: .
v_call: TRBV5-1
cdr3_nt: TGCGCCAGCAGCTTCGCAGGTGCTAGCACAGATACGCAGTATTTT
cdr3_aa: CASSFAGASTDTQYF

j_call: TRBJ2-6
cdr3_length: 18
d_call: .
clone_size: once
v_call: TRBV2
cdr3_nt: TGTGCCAGCAGTGGGTCCCCGGAAGGAGGGACTGGGGCCAACGTCCTAACTTTC
cdr3_aa: CASSGSPEGGTGANVLTF

j_call: TRBJ2-5
cdr3_length: 12
d_call: .
clone_size: few
v_call: TRBV29-1
cdr3_nt: TGCAGCGTGAACAGGGAAGAAGAGACCCAGTACTTC
cdr3_aa: CSVNREEETQYF

j_call: TRBJ2-2
cdr3_length: 15
d_call: .
clone_size: .
v_call: TRBV7-5
cdr3_nt: TGTGTCAGAAGCCCCGGGTCCTTACCCACCGGGGAGCTGTTTTTT
cdr3_aa: CVRSPGSLPTGELFF

j_call: TRBJ1-2
cdr3_length: 12
d_call: TRBD1
clone_size: .
v_call: TRBV2
cdr3_nt: TGTGCCAGTCAAACAGGGGGCTCTGGCTACACCTTC
cdr3_aa: CASQTGGSGYTF

j_call: TRBJ2-2
cdr3_length: 12
d_call: .
clone_size: .
v_call: TRBV7-2
cdr3_nt: TGTGCCAGCAGCTTATGGACCGGGGAGCTGTTTTTT
cdr3_aa: CASSLWTGELFF

j_call: TRBJ2-7
cdr3_length: 15
d_call: .
clone_size: .
v_call: TRBV7-3
cdr3_nt: TGTGCCAGCAGCTTAGCGGGACAAAACTCCTACGAGCAGTACTTC
cdr3_aa: CASSLAGQNSYEQYF

j_call: TRBJ1-2
cdr3_length: 10
d_call: .
clone_size: .
v_call: TRBV20-1
cdr3_nt: TGCAGTGCTAGACACTATGGCTACACCTTC
cdr3_aa: CSARHYGYTF

j_call: TRBJ2-6
cdr3_length: 18
d_call: .
clone_size: .
v_call: TRBV27
cdr3_nt: TGTGCCAGCAGTCAAACCCGAGGAAGGGCGTATGGGGCCAACGTCCTGACTTTC
cdr3_aa: CASSQTRGRAYGANVLTF

j_call: TRBJ1-5
cdr3_length: 16
d_call: TRBD1
clone_size: .
v_call: TRBV7-8
cdr3_nt: TGTGCCAGCAGCTTAGCGTACAGGGGAAGCAATCAGCCCCAGCATTTT
cdr3_aa: CASSLAYRGSNQPQHF

j_call: TRBJ2-2
cdr3_length: 15
d_call: .
clone_size: .
v_call: TRBV15
cdr3_nt: TGTGCCACCAGCAGAGGAGGGGGGAACACCGGGGAGCTGTTTTTT
cdr3_aa: CATSRGGGNTGELFF

j_call: TRBJ2-2
cdr3_length: 12
d_call: .
clone_size: .
v_call: TRBV27
cdr3_nt: TGTGCCAGTACAGGGGGGGCCGGGGAGCTGTTTTTT
cdr3_aa: CASTGGAGELFF

j_call: TRBJ2-7
cdr3_length: 14
d_call: .
clone_size: .
v_call: TRBV9
cdr3_nt: TGTGCCAGCAGCGTAGAACACAGATCCTACGAGCAGTACTTC
cdr3_aa: CASSVEHRSYEQYF

j_call: TRBJ2-1
cdr3_length: 14
d_call: .
clone_size: .
v_call: TRBV19
cdr3_nt: TGTGCCAGTATAGGAGGGGCTGAGTACAATGAGCAGTTCTTC
cdr3_aa: CASIGGAEYNEQFF

j_call: TRBJ2-7
cdr3_length: 15
d_call: .
clone_size: .
v_call: TRBV11-3
cdr3_nt: TGTGCCAGCAGCTTAGGGAGGGCAGGTACCTACGAGCAGTACTTC
cdr3_aa: CASSLGRAGTYEQYF

j_call: TRBJ2-7
cdr3_length: 14
d_call: .
clone_size: .
v_call: TRBV13
cdr3_nt: TGTGCCAGCAGCAACCGGGACGCAACCTACGAGCAGTACTTC
cdr3_aa: CASSNRDATYEQYF

j_call: TRBJ1-5
cdr3_length: 13
d_call: .
clone_size: .
v_call: TRBV29-1
cdr3_nt: TGCAGCGTTGAAGCAGGGGCAGATCAGCCCCAGCATTTT
cdr3_aa: CSVEAGADQPQHF

j_call: TRBJ2-1
cdr3_length: 18
d_call: TRBD2
clone_size: .
v_call: TRBV19
cdr3_nt: TGTGCCACCGTTCCACACCCGAGGCTAGCGGAATCATTCAATGAGCAGTTCTTC
cdr3_aa: CATVPHPRLAESFNEQFF

j_call: TRBJ2-7
cdr3_length: 15
d_call: TRBD2
clone_size: .
v_call: TRBV30
cdr3_nt: TGTGCCTGGAGTGACCCCGCGGGGGGCCGCTACGAGCAGTACTTC
cdr3_aa: CAWSDPAGGRYEQYF

j_call: TRBJ2-5
cdr3_length: 15
d_call: .
clone_size: .
v_call: TRBV6-5
cdr3_nt: TGTGCCAGCAGTTACTCGGACGGACTCCAAGAGACCCAGTACTTC
cdr3_aa: CASSYSDGLQETQYF

j_call: TRBJ2-7
cdr3_length: 14
d_call: .
clone_size: .
v_call: TRBV4-1
cdr3_nt: TGCGCCAGCAGCCAGAAGACTCCTTCCTACGAGCAGTACTTC
cdr3_aa: CASSQKTPSYEQYF

j_call: TRBJ2-3
cdr3_length: 15
d_call: TRBD1
clone_size: .
v_call: TRBV15
cdr3_nt: TGTGCCACCAGCGGAGGGACAGGGGATGGAGATACGCAGTATTTT
cdr3_aa: CATSGGTGDGDTQYF

j_call: TRBJ1-4
cdr3_length: 14
d_call: .
clone_size: .
v_call: TRBV9
cdr3_nt: TGTGCCAGCAGCGTAGGGCTGACTAATGAAAAACTGTTTTTT
cdr3_aa: CASSVGLTNEKLFF

j_call: TRBJ1-2
cdr3_length: 16
d_call: .
clone_size: .
v_call: TRBV7-2
cdr3_nt: TGTGCCAGCAGCCACTGGACCGATTTTATGTCCTATGGCTACACCTTC
cdr3_aa: CASSHWTDFMSYGYTF

j_call: TRBJ2-7
cdr3_length: 11
d_call: .
clone_size: .
v_call: TRBV20-1
cdr3_nt: TGCAGTGCTAGACTCGGGGGTATTCAGTACTTC
cdr3_aa: CSARLGGIQYF

j_call: TRBJ2-1
cdr3_length: 16
d_call: .
clone_size: .
v_call: TRBV5-8
cdr3_nt: TGTGCCAGCAGCTTGGCTCGTGGGGGGTACTCTATAGAGCAGTTCTTC
cdr3_aa: CASSLARGGYSIEQFF

j_call: TRBJ2-1
cdr3_length: 18
d_call: .
clone_size: .
v_call: TRBV9
cdr3_nt: TGTGCCAGCAGCGGTAGCGGATCGGGAGCATCAACCTACAATGAGCAGTTCTTC
cdr3_aa: CASSGSGSGASTYNEQFF

j_call: TRBJ2-3
cdr3_length: 14
d_call: .
clone_size: once
v_call: TRBV5-1
cdr3_nt: TGCGCCAGCAGTTGGAGGCGAGCGGCAGATACGCAGTATTTT
cdr3_aa: CASSWRRAADTQYF

j_call: TRBJ2-7
cdr3_length: 14
d_call: .
clone_size: .
v_call: TRBV9
cdr3_nt: TGTGCCAGCAATGCGGGGATTATTTCCTACGAGCAGTACTTC
cdr3_aa: CASNAGIISYEQYF